This T cell receptor (beta chain) was obtained from a study of chemoradiotherapy in HPV16-positive cancers (dated by TCRdb to 2021 to 2024). Concerning the study at large: Candidate HPV-specific T-cell clones and common TCR motifs were defined through functional T-cell assays on cells from a couple of HPV16-positive patients. Next, the candidate HPV-specific TCRs and motifs were followed in TCR repertoires from over 85 patients with HPV-related cancers. The study asked whether T-cell immunity to the HPV oncoproteins E6 and E7 changes during chemoradiotherapy and whether this immunity affects survival. On the study overall, not on this receptor specifically: Only two HPV16-positive patients were used to derive the functional definition of HPV-specific T cells, and the survival association was reported for HPV16-positive patients. Among HPV16-positive patients, expansion of HPV-responsive T cells during chemoradiotherapy was associated with better recurrence-free survival. Expansion of candidate HPV-specific clones and E7-related TCR motifs was observed in the tumor microenvironment during treatment, whereas no such expansion was observed for non-HPV-specific T cells.

This clone was observed a handful of times. This clone's antigen is unknown. It has no much larger one-base neighbor in the sample; base qualities were not kept. Repertoires were sampled multiple times during chemoradiotherapy, which allowed clonal expansion in the tumor microenvironment to be followed. Library preparation used the immunoSEQ multiplex PCR assay. Not all clones reach the TCRdb copy of this immuneACCESS table, which keeps in-frame sequences only. Checked studies attribute under half of the gap to unresolved V genes and leave the rest unexplained. Across this sample there are 9,500 to 15,000 clones, with 86% seen only once. The ten largest clonotypes hold approximately 2.8% of the sample. Spanning cysteine to phenylalanine, the CDR3 consists of 15 amino acids. Only the CDR3 part of the read is kept: 45 bases, read in frame from the first base. From the germline V gene, CDR1 is MNHEY and CDR2 is SVGAGI. Trimming removed 6 bases from V and 9 bases from J; the gene matches leave 8 bases unexplained.

The chain was built from TRBV6-5 and TRBJ2-1, with 13 middle bases fitting TRBD2. This receptor was identified in a human donor with HPV-associated anogenital cancer. The input for sequencing was blood, taken from a patient who underwent chemoradiotherapy. The bases are TGTGCCAGCAGCGGAACTAGCGGGGGGGCCGCTGAGCAGTTCTTC. It is translated as CASSGTSGGAAEQFF.